The source of this TCR beta chain is a study of sequential checkpoint blockade in melanoma (dated by TCRdb to between 2018 and 2020). Looking at the study overall: Patients were assigned by 1:1 randomization to either first-line nivolumab followed by ipilimumab (arm A) or ipilimumab followed by nivolumab (arm B). Maintenance nivolumab was given following each of the two trial sequences. General findings and caveats noted by the study authors: Larger, independent patient cohorts are needed to validate the response-prediction model that combines TCR metrics and mutation burden.

Including cysteine and phenylalanine, the CDR3 has 15 amino acids. Of all the DNA, just the CDR3 is kept, 45 bases in frame from base 1. The CDR1 and CDR2 encoded by the germline V gene (reference sequence) are LNHDA and SQIVND. From V the trimming removes 5 bases and from J it removes 2 bases, while the gene matches leave 5 bases of the junction unaccounted for. Explained via the paper, the treatment or condition label denotes: randomized to nivolumab then ipilimumab (arm A) or the reverse (arm B). Prior DNA-damaging chemotherapy had not been received by any trial patient. A FACS Aria II flow cytometer was used to sort live CD3+CD8+ cells that were negative for CD19 and CD56 from thawed PBMCs. The samples were obtained from melanoma patients enrolled in CheckMate 064, an open-label, randomized phase II trial testing sequential checkpoint blockade. Peripheral blood mononuclear cells were collected by leukapheresis, purified using Ficoll-Paque, and frozen in human serum containing approximately 9.1% DMSO. Immediately after sorting, the purity of the sorted blood CD3+CD8+ cells was confirmed to be >98%, and DNA was then extracted.

The immunoSEQ Assay was used to immunosequence TCRbeta CDR3 regions from genomic DNA. Genomic DNA was amplified by bias-controlled multiplex PCR before high-throughput sequencing. The original pipeline was this. To quantify the absolute abundance of each unique TCRbeta CDR3 region, the sequences were collapsed and filtered. Clonality was defined as 1 minus Pielou's evenness and was calculated using productive rearrangements only. A previously published method was used to identify clones whose frequencies were significantly greater in on-treatment samples than in baseline samples. Not all clones reach the TCRdb copy of this immuneACCESS table, which keeps in-frame sequences only. Checked studies attribute under half of the gap to unresolved V genes and leave the rest unexplained. V and J calls and clone size come straight from that table; D and trimming were deduced from the DNA. Within this sample are about 22,000 clones, with 65% to 90% of them counted one time only. Approximately 30% of the sample lies in the top ten.

As regards this clone: No cognate antigen has been identified for it. Base qualities are not recorded, but no much larger clone differs from it by a single base.

Sequenced here: CD8+ T cells sorted from blood (inferred from file names), sampled from a patient given nivolumab and ipilimumab in sequence. The source of this sequence is a human donor with melanoma. Recombination joined TRBV19 with TRBJ1-2; TRBD1 agrees with 10 junctional bases. The bases read TGTGCCAGTAGTTTGGGACAGGGGACCAACTATGGCTACACCTTC. It is translated as CASSLGQGTNYGYTF.